Below are 18 T cell receptor beta chains sequenced from a single sample in a study of blood T cell repertoires in COVID-19. Using immunoSEQ multiplex PCR, the repertoire was profiled, and TCRdb retains in-frame clones only, with some absent. The data hold 300,000 to 350,000 clones, with under 90% observed a single time. What was sequenced was PBMCs or T cells enriched from blood (not recorded which). These receptors all stem from a woman aged 30 to 39 who had recovered from COVID-19.

The CDR3 here is CASSQPGLPYEQYF. DNA of the CDR3: TGTGCCAGCAGCCAACCGGGACTACCATACGAGCAGTACTTC. The J gene is TRBJ2-7, the V gene TRBV6-5; 7 bases are a match to TRBD2. With V trimmed by 6 bases and J by 4 bases, 9 bases remained unmatched. CDR3 length: 14 residues. The germline V gene has CDR1 MNHEY and CDR2 SVGAGI.

This clone has a single count. The V gene is TRBV6-5, the J gene TRBJ2-7, with D hard to call. The V and J ends lost 0 bases and 7 bases respectively, with 19 bases between them. There are 16 residues in the CDR3. Per the germline V gene, CDR1 is MNHEY and CDR2 is SVGAGI. For the CDR3, the DNA is TGTGCCAGCAGTTACTCTGGATCCGGGTCCCATGGTGAGCAGTACTTC. Translation gives CASSYSGSGSHGEQYF.

This sequence joins TRBV27 and TRBJ1-1; TRBD1 matches at 10 bases. CDR1 and CDR2 from the germline V gene are MNHEY and SMNVEV (reference sequence). V gave up 6 bases and J gave up 5 bases; unmatched junction bases: 15. CDR3 length: 17 residues. CDR3 nucleotide sequence: TGTGCCAGCAGGGCAGGGGACAGGGGATGGAGGAGAACTGAAGCTTTCTTT. Protein: CASRAGDRGWRRTEAFF.

The rearrangement uses TRBV30 and TRBJ2-7, with D possibly TRBD2 on 5 matching bases. The germline CDR1 and CDR2 sequences are GTSNPN and SVGIG (reference sequence). With 3 bases removed from V and 4 bases from J, the gap between germline ends came to 16 bases. The CDR3 has 14 amino acids. The CDR3, as DNA: TGTGCCTGGAGCGGGGAAGAGTCGAGTTACGAGCAGTACTTC. Protein: CAWSGEESSYEQYF.

The count of this clone is one. The chain combines TRBV6-4 with TRBJ2-3; perhaps TRBD2 as D (5 bases). Per germline, CDR1 MRHNA and CDR2 SNTAGT. Trimming took off 3 bases at V and 3 bases at J, with 10 bases between the two ends. This CDR3 region has 14 residues. CDR3 DNA sequence: TGTGCCAGCAGTGAGGTTGGACTTACAGATACGCAGTATTTT. This sequence encodes CASSEVGLTDTQYF.

V is TRBV5-1 and J is TRBJ1-1; 8 bases align to TRBD1. The J segment lost 5 bases and the V segment lost 1 base, leaving 10 bases of the junction unmatched. CDR1 and CDR2 (germline): SGHRS, YFSETQ. The CDR3 is 16 residues long. The CDR3 DNA reads TGCGCCAGCAGCTTGCCACTTGGACAGGGTGGGACTGAAGCTTTCTTT. Protein sequence: CASSLPLGQGGTEAFF.

The chain employs TRBV27 and TRBJ1-1; D call uncertain. The CDR3 spans 15 residues. The V gene's germline CDR1 is MNHEY and CDR2 SMNVEV (reference sequence). V was pared by 1 base and J by 4 bases, with 13 bases between. CDR3 DNA: TGTGCCAGCAGTTTATTCCCAGGCGCGGGCACTGAAGCTTTCTTT. Protein sequence: CASSLFPGAGTEAFF.

The sample holds one count of this clone. The chain couples TRBV7-3 to TRBJ1-1; maybe TRBD1 (5 bases). V was pared by 4 bases and J by 1 base, with 10 bases between. This CDR3 contains 14 residues. Germline values: CDR1 SGHTA, CDR2 FQGTGA. CDR3 region: CASSSQGGNTEAFF. CDR3 in DNA: TGTGCCAGCAGCTCCCAGGGTGGGAACACTGAAGCTTTCTTT.

The chain combines TRBV5-6 with TRBJ2-5; 15 bases are a match to TRBD2. J lost 1 base, V lost 4 bases, and 5 bases had no gene match. In germline, CDR1 is SGHDT, CDR2 YYEEEE. The CDR3 loop spans 17 amino acids. The CDR3 reads CASSPGLAGGLQETQYF. CDR3 coding DNA: TGTGCCAGCAGCCCCGGACTAGCGGGAGGGCTCCAAGAGACCCAGTACTTC.

A single count supports this clone. The chain uses TRBV4-2 and TRBJ1-1; D is ambiguous. The CDR3 sequence is 15 residues long. With 0 bases removed from V and 1 base from J, the gap between germline ends came to 9 bases. Germline CDR1 LGHNA, CDR2 YNFKEQ. CDR3 nucleotide sequence: TGTGCCAGCAGCCAAGAGAATGGCCGGAACACTGAAGCTTTCTTT. This translates into CASSQENGRNTEAFF.

The chain carries TRBV19 and TRBJ2-1; 8 bases match TRBD2. CDR3 size: 16 residues. Trimming took 5 bases from V and 8 from J; bases not matched to a gene: 14. Germline CDR1 is LNHDA and CDR2 is SQIVND (reference sequence). The CDR3 protein is CASSALYSGTIDEQFF. The CDR3 coding sequence is TGTGCCAGTAGTGCCCTATATAGCGGGACTATCGATGAGCAGTTCTTC.

The gene calls are TRBV27 and TRBJ1-4; no definite D call. V gave up 6 bases and J gave up 1 base, with 9 bases separating them. The CDR3 sequence is 14 residues long. Germline CDR1 MNHEY, CDR2 SMNVEV (reference sequence). This CDR3 reads CASRRGLTNEKLFF. CDR3 in DNA: TGTGCCAGCAGAAGAGGGTTAACTAATGAAAAACTGTTTTTT. Drawing the rest from reference TRBV27 and TRBJ1-4, the complete variable domain is EAQVTQNPRYLITVTGKKLTVTCSQNMNHEYMSWYRQDPGLGLRQIYYSMNVEVTDKGDVPEGYKVSRKEKRNFPLILESPSPNQTSLYFCASRRGLTNEKLFFGSGTQLSVL.

The chain has TRBV5-1 and TRBJ2-1; TRBD2 agrees at 9 bases. This CDR3 contains 17 residues. Germline values: CDR1 SGHRS, CDR2 YFSETQ. V lost 0 bases and J lost 3; bases outside the gene matches: 7. CDR3 DNA sequence: TGCGCCAGCAGCTTGGATCCTAGCGGGGCCCTCTACAATGAGCAGTTCTTC. Encoded protein: CASSLDPSGALYNEQFF.

The chain uses TRBV7-2 and TRBJ1-4, with TRBD1 as a possible D gene (6 bases). Trimming took 6 bases from V and 10 from J, leaving 9 bases between them. The CDR3 runs to 11 residues. The V gene's germline CDR1 is SGHTA and CDR2 FQGNSA. The chain's CDR3 is CASSEGGKLFF. The CDR3, as DNA: TGTGCCAGCAGTGAAGGGGGAAAACTGTTTTTT.

In nucleotides, the CDR3 is TGTGCCAGCAGCGCAGGACTAGTGTGGGACGAGACCCAGTACTTC. Residues: CASSAGLVWDETQYF. J is TRBJ2-5 and V is TRBV9; TRBD2 agrees at 7 bases. CDR3 length equals 15 residues. V lost 3 bases to trimming and J lost 5 bases; unmatched junction nucleotides: 10. CDR1 SGDLS and CDR2 YYNGEE come from the germline V gene.

The chain joins TRBV12-5 to TRBJ2-7; D call uncertain. The CDR3 loop spans 12 amino acids. Deletions cut 1 base from V and 3 bases from J, with 4 bases between. CDR1 is LGHNT, CDR2 FRNRAP, per germline. The CDR3 protein is CASGLGDYEQYF. CDR3 DNA: TGTGCTAGTGGTTTGGGCGACTACGAGCAGTACTTC.

The chain employs TRBV7-2 and TRBJ1-1; 9 bases fit TRBD1. V shed 5 bases and J 6 bases; nucleotides not matched to a gene: 7. Per germline, CDR1 SGHTA and CDR2 FQGNSA. The CDR3 runs 14 residues. The CDR3 DNA sequence: TGTGCCAGCAGCCCCACGACAGGGGGTCCTGAAGCTTTCTTT. This encodes CASSPTTGGPEAFF.

The chain recombines TRBV11-2 with TRBJ2-3, with D unresolved. With 0 bases removed from V and 1 base from J, the gap between germline ends came to 8 bases. CDR3 length: 15 amino acids. CDR1 SGHAT and CDR2 FQNNGV come from the germline V gene. This CDR3 reads CASSLDLVGTDTQYF. The CDR3 DNA follows: TGTGCCAGCAGCTTAGATCTAGTCGGCACAGATACGCAGTATTTT. The entire variable domain, with the rest obtained from reference TRBV11-2 and TRBJ2-3, is as follows: EAGVAQSPRYKIIEKRQSVAFWCNPISGHATLYWYQQILGQGPKLLIQFQNNGVVDDSQLPKDRFSAERLKGVDSTLKIQPAKLEDSAVYLCASSLDLVGTDTQYFGPGTRLTVL.